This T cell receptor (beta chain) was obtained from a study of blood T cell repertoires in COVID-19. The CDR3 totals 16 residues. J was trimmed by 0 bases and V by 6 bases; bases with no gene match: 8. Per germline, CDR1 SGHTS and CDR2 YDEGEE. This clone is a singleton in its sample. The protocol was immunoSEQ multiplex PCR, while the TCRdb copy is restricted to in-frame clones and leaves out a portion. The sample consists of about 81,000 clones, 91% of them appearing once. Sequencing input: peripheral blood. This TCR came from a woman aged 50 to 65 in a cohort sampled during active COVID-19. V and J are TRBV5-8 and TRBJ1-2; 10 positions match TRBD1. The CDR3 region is CASIRKGTGANYGYTF. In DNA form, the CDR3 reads TGTGCCAGCATCCGGAAGGGGACAGGGGCTAACTATGGCTACACCTTC.